The table lists the clone carrying this T cell receptor beta chain with many counts. The sample is drawn from a study of blood T cells in healthy people across ages. Next came a second PCR, run for roughly 6 to 11 cycles, which used a sample-barcoded 5' primer along with a J-beta primer mix. From the 5' RACE reads, TCRdb called clonotypes with MiXCR, one entry per CDR3 protein. The sample lists roughly 900,000 distinct CDR3 sequences, around 28% occurring once. CDR3 length equals 19 residues. The ends were cut back, 1 base at V and 3 bases at J, with 19 bases in the middle. Germline CDR1 reads SGHAT; CDR2 reads FQNNGV.

The clonotype comes from an elderly woman in good health. Sequencing was done on a sample of blood. The chain employs TRBV11-2 and TRBJ2-6; D may correspond to TRBD1 or TRBD2 (6 bases each). The CDR3 DNA follows: TGTGCCAGCAGCTTAGTTTCACAGGGACTTAGGGATGGGGCCAACGTCCTGACTTTC. Translated, it gives CASSLVSQGLRDGANVLTF.